The 10 T cell receptor beta chains reported below all come from one sample, sequenced in a study of PD-L1 blockade in urothelial cancer. The repertoire was sequenced with immunoSEQ multiplex PCR; TCRdb's copy has only in-frame clones and lacks some. The table includes approximately 79,000 clones, around 87% detected once. The source was PBMCs, collected around atezolizumab (anti-PD-L1) treatment. These receptors originate from a woman in her sixties or seventies with urothelial cancer.

V usage is TRBV4-1 and J usage is TRBJ2-7, with 9 bases matching TRBD1. The CDR3 sequence is 15 residues long. The V and J ends lost 6 bases and 9 bases, in that order; junction bases with no gene match: 15. Germline V gives CDR1 MGHRA, CDR2 YSYEKL. CDR3 region: CASSRDRDTPRGQYF. For the CDR3, the DNA is TGCGCCAGCAGTCGGGACAGGGATACCCCGCGGGGGCAGTACTTC.

Regarding this clone: Other DNA sequences in the sample encode the same CDR3. J is TRBJ1-1 and V is TRBV9; D gene ambiguous. CDR1 and CDR2 (germline): SGDLS, YYNGEE. This CDR3 has 13 amino acids. V lost 2 bases and J 0 bases, leaving 5 bases between the germline ends. CDR3 nucleotides: TGTGCCAGCAGCGTTCAGGTGAACACTGAAGCTTTCTTT. Its translation is CASSVQVNTEAFF. Looking up the rest from reference TRBV9 and TRBJ1-1 gives the full variable domain: DSGVTQTPKHLITATGQRVTLRCSPRSGDLSVYWYQQSLDQGLQFLIQYYNGEERAKGNILERFSAQQFPDLHSELNLSSLELGDSALYFCASSVQVNTEAFFGQGTRLTVV.

The V and J genes are TRBV27 and TRBJ2-1; 8 nucleotides match TRBD2. The V and J ends lost 5 bases and 0 bases, in that order; junction bases with no gene match: 3. The CDR3 consists of 15 residues. Germline V CDR1 and CDR2: MNHEY, SMNVEV (reference sequence). Here the CDR3 reads CASSIAGLSYNEQFF. Here the CDR3 DNA reads TGTGCCAGCAGTATAGCGGGGCTCTCCTACAATGAGCAGTTCTTC.

The rearrangement joins TRBV6-1 to TRBJ1-2, with a weak D call TRBD1 (5 bases). Trimming shortened V by 0 bases and J by 6 bases, and 17 bases separated the two germline ends. The CDR3 length is 16 residues. Germline V gene sequence: CDR1 MNHNS, CDR2 SASEGT. Here the CDR3 DNA reads TGTGCCAGCAGTGAAGCGACGGCCAGGGTTAGCCATGGCTACACCTTC. As protein: CASSEATARVSHGYTF.

This chain connects TRBV5-1 to TRBJ2-3, with 7 bases identical to TRBD1. With V trimmed by 1 base and J by 2 bases, 4 bases remained unmatched. Germline V lookup: CDR1 SGHRS, CDR2 YFSETQ. The CDR3 is 15 residues long. CDR3 in amino acids: CASSLTGAPTDTQYF. The CDR3 DNA sequence: TGCGCCAGCAGCTTGACAGGGGCCCCCACAGATACGCAGTATTTT.

The chain has TRBV5-6 and TRBJ1-2; 8 positions agree with TRBD1. Germline CDR1 reads SGHDT; CDR2 reads YYEEEE. The V and J ends lost 8 bases and 2 bases, in that order; junction bases with no gene match: 5. The CDR3 runs to 13 residues. This CDR3 reads CASTRDRNYGYTF. The CDR3 DNA follows: TGTGCCAGTACCCGGGACAGGAACTATGGCTACACCTTC.

The chain combines TRBV6-5 with TRBJ1-3, with D uncertain. There are 15 residues in the CDR3. V was trimmed by 5 bases and J by 0 bases, leaving 11 bases between them. The germline gives CDR1 MNHEY, CDR2 SVGAGI. The CDR3 region has the DNA TGTGCCAGCAGTACTGTGCTCCACTCTGGAAACACCATATATTTT. It encodes CASSTVLHSGNTIYF.

The chain couples TRBV19 to TRBJ2-1; tentative D call: TRBD2 (7 bases). Trimming took off 9 bases at V and 5 bases at J, with 14 bases between the two ends. The germline gives CDR1 LNHDA, CDR2 SQIVND (reference sequence). This CDR3 has 13 residues. The DNA of the CDR3 is TGTGCCAGAGCGGGACATCTAGACAATGAGCAGTTCTTC. Protein product: CARAGHLDNEQFF.

This clone is a singleton in its sample. The rearrangement uses TRBV28 and TRBJ2-1; D might be TRBD1 (5 bases). The V gene lost 7 bases and the J gene lost 9 bases, with 13 bases spanning the gap. The CDR3 runs to 12 residues. CDR1 MDHEN and CDR2 SYDVKM come from the germline V gene. This CDR3 reads CASTAEDSEQFF. The DNA of the CDR3 is TGTGCCAGCACCGCCGAAGACAGTGAGCAGTTCTTC.

This chain joins TRBV18 and TRBJ1-5, with 11 bases lining up with TRBD1. The CDR3 extends over 14 amino acids. The V gene end was trimmed by 3 bases and the J gene end by 6 bases; junction bases not matched to a gene: 1. Germline CDR1 reads KGHSH; CDR2 reads LQKENI. The CDR3 is CASSPGTGGQPQHF. The DNA of the CDR3 is TGTGCCAGCTCACCGGGGACAGGGGGTCAGCCCCAGCATTTT.